This entry lists 29 T cell receptor beta chains sequenced from one sample in a study of blood T cell repertoires in COVID-19. The method was immunoSEQ multiplex PCR; TCRdb's version includes in-frame clones alone and lacks a portion of them. The sample consists of around 30,000 clones, around 74% of them appearing once. The specimen sequenced was peripheral blood. The receptors stem from a woman between 65 and 79 years old with active or convalescent COVID-19.

This clone was detected a few times. J is TRBJ1-2 and V is TRBV7-2; D is perhaps TRBD1 (5 bases). Per germline, CDR1 SGHTA and CDR2 FQGNSA. CDR3 size: 15 residues. V lost 1 base and J lost 8, with 17 bases in between. Here the CDR3 reads CASSLGRGTIWGYTF. In DNA, the CDR3 is TGTGCCAGCAGCTTAGGGCGGGGGACCATCTGGGGCTACACCTTC.

This sequence joins TRBV11-3 and TRBJ2-3, with no clear D. Germline-derived CDR1 and CDR2 are SGHNT and YENEEA. CDR3 length: 12 residues. Trimming removed 4 bases from V and 4 bases from J, with 6 bases in between. The CDR3 loop reads CASSSVADTQYF. The CDR3 DNA reads as TGTGCCAGCAGCTCAGTGGCAGATACGCAGTATTTT.

The sample holds one count of this clone. This sequence joins TRBV6-6 and TRBJ1-3; possible D gene TRBD1, 6 bases. The CDR3 length is 14 residues. The V gene lost 5 bases and the J gene lost 4 bases, with 12 bases spanning the gap. Germline CDR1 reads MNHNY; CDR2 reads SVGAGI (reference sequence). This CDR3 is CASSPPGAGNTIYF. The CDR3, as DNA: TGTGCCAGCAGTCCCCCAGGGGCCGGAAACACCATATATTTT.

The V and J genes are TRBV7-8 and TRBJ2-7, with 9 bases lining up with TRBD2. This CDR3 contains 18 residues. The germline gives CDR1 SGHVS, CDR2 FQNEAQ. V shed 1 base, J shed 3 bases, and the junction held 13 bases outside the gene matches. CDR3 in DNA: TGTGCCAGCAGCTTAGAAGCTAGCGGGACTGCCTCCTTCTACGAGCAGTACTTC. Protein product: CASSLEASGTASFYEQYF.

The chain uses TRBV28 and TRBJ1-1, with unresolved D. Germline V CDR1 and CDR2: MDHEN, SYDVKM. V shed 4 bases and J shed 1 base, with 7 bases lying between them. This CDR3 has 13 residues. CDR3 DNA: TGTGCCAGCAGTTCGTCCCCGAACACTGAAGCTTTCTTT. It encodes CASSSSPNTEAFF.

The chain recombines TRBV7-9 with TRBJ1-5; a possible D gene is TRBD1 (6 bases). V was trimmed by 2 bases and J by 5 bases, leaving 7 bases between them. CDR1 and CDR2 (germline): SEHNR, FQNEAQ (reference sequence). This CDR3 comprises 13 residues. The CDR3 spells CASSLSGDQPQHF. The CDR3 coding sequence is TGTGCCAGCAGCTTATCAGGGGATCAGCCCCAGCATTTT.

This clone occurred a few times. The V and J genes are TRBV6-1 and TRBJ1-1, with TRBD1 as a possible D gene (6 bases). Trimming took 2 bases from V and 8 from J, leaving 9 bases between them. The germline V gene has CDR1 MNHNS and CDR2 SASEGT. The CDR3 sequence is 12 residues long. The CDR3 DNA reads as TGTGCCAGCAGTGAAAGGGGGTCGGAAGCTTTCTTT. It encodes CASSERGSEAFF.

This clone was seen only once. The chain combines TRBV5-4 with TRBJ2-5; 7 positions match TRBD2. This CDR3 comprises 14 residues. Trimming removed 4 bases from V and 1 base from J; junction bases left unmatched: 4. In germline, CDR1 is SGHNT, CDR2 YYREEE (reference sequence). The CDR3: CASSDTSAQETQYF. The DNA of the CDR3 is TGTGCCAGCAGCGATACTAGCGCCCAAGAGACCCAGTACTTC.

The V gene is TRBV21-1, the J gene TRBJ1-1. TRBV21-1 is shown as a pseudogene. This CDR3 contains 16 residues. The CDR3 DNA sequence: TGTGCCAGCAGCAAAGACTACTGGGGGGAAGACACTGAAGCTTTCTTT. Its protein is CASSKDYWGEDTEAFF.

This clone occurred a few times. The V gene is TRBV6-2 or TRBV6-3, the J gene TRBJ2-7, with D possibly TRBD2 on 6 matching bases. The CDR3 runs 13 residues. Germline values: CDR1 MNHEY, CDR2 SVGEGT. Trimming removed 8 bases from V and 4 bases from J, with 15 bases in between. CDR3 in DNA: TGTGCCAGCGGCCCTAACGGGGGATACGAGCAGTACTTC. It is translated as CASGPNGGYEQYF.

This clone has just one count. CDR3: CASSLGNRQGHYGYTF. As DNA, the CDR3 is TGTGCCAGCAGCTTAGGGAACCGACAGGGACACTATGGCTACACCTTC. The chain is built from TRBV7-8 and TRBJ1-2, with 7 bases that match TRBD1. Trimming at V came to 1 base and at J to 3 bases, leaving 8 bases not matched to a gene. Germline CDR1 and CDR2: SGHVS and FQNEAQ. This CDR3 region has 16 residues.

In its sample, this clone was seen a few times. The genes are TRBV5-6 and TRBJ2-2; 9 nucleotides align to TRBD1. Germline CDR1 reads SGHDT; CDR2 reads YYEEEE. The CDR3 has 18 amino acids. The junction had 11 bases not matched to a gene; V was cut back by 4 bases and J by 1 base. CDR3 in DNA: TGTGCCAGCAGCGCCTTAAGTACAGGGGGCAGGAACACCGGGGAGCTGTTTTTT. Translation gives CASSALSTGGRNTGELFF.

The chain joins TRBV18 to TRBJ2-1; 7 bases match TRBD2. The CDR3 extends over 14 amino acids. Germline V gene sequence: CDR1 KGHSH, CDR2 LQKENI. Trimming at V came to 8 bases and at J to 0 bases, leaving 4 bases not matched to a gene. The CDR3, as DNA: TGTGCCAGCCGCGGGGGACTCTCCTACAATGAGCAGTTCTTC. Translating gives CASRGGLSYNEQFF.

The table lists this clone with a count of one. The chain is built from TRBV7-2 and TRBJ1-2; TRBD1 is a possible D gene (5 bases). CDR1 is SGHTA, CDR2 FQGNSA, per germline. This CDR3 spans 15 amino acids. Trimming removed 1 base at V and 6 bases at J, with 15 bases between. CDR3 bases: TGTGCCAGCAGCTTAGAAGGCAGGGAGGTCGATGGCTACACCTTC. It is translated as CASSLEGREVDGYTF. Supplemented by reference TRBV7-2 and TRBJ1-2, the full variable domain reads GAGVSQSPSNKVTEKGKDVELRCDPISGHTALYWYRQSLGQGLEFLIYFQGNSAPDKSGLPSDRFSAERTGGSVSTLTIQRTQQEDSAVYLCASSLEGREVDGYTFGSGTRLTVV.

The chain uses TRBV9 and TRBJ1-1; a weak D match, TRBD1 (5 bases). The length of the CDR3 is 14 residues. The V gene lost 3 bases and the J gene lost 7 bases, with 16 bases spanning the gap. CDR1 and CDR2 from the germline V gene are SGDLS and YYNGEE. Here the CDR3 reads CASSEGRGNHEAFF. CDR3 DNA sequence: TGTGCCAGCAGCGAGGGGCGGGGAAATCATGAAGCTTTCTTT.

In its sample, this clone was seen once. The chain carries TRBV19 and TRBJ2-1, with 7 bases lining up with TRBD2. The V gene's germline CDR1 is LNHDA and CDR2 SQIVND (reference sequence). This CDR3 is 15 amino acids long. V lost 3 bases, J lost 13 bases, and 15 bases stayed unmatched. In DNA form, the CDR3 reads TGTGCCAGTAGTATTCGAAACAGAGCGGGAATTTCTCAGTTCTTC. Protein: CASSIRNRAGISQFF. Supplemented by reference TRBV19 and TRBJ2-1, the full variable domain reads DGGITQSPKYLFRKEGQNVTLSCEQNLNHDAMYWYRQDPGQGLRLIYYSQIVNDFQKGDIAEGYSVSREKKESFPLTVTSAQKNPTAFYLCASSIRNRAGISQFFGPGTRLTVL.

Only a few counts were recorded for this clone. This chain joins TRBV7-3 and TRBJ2-2, with D perhaps TRBD2 (6 bases). Germline values: CDR1 SGHTA, CDR2 FQGTGA. Trimming shortened V by 5 bases and J by 5 bases, and 12 bases separated the two germline ends. This CDR3 region has 14 residues. The CDR3 protein is CASSPLGGTGELFF. Here the CDR3 DNA reads TGTGCCAGCAGCCCCCTTGGGGGGACCGGGGAGCTGTTTTTT.

The rearrangement uses TRBV5-1 and TRBJ1-1; unclear D gene. The CDR3 runs 14 residues. The germline gives CDR1 SGHRS, CDR2 YFSETQ. V lost 3 bases and J 0 bases, leaving 9 bases between the germline ends. The CDR3 region has the DNA TGCGCCAGCAGCTCAACGACTGTGAACACTGAAGCTTTCTTT. It specifies CASSSTTVNTEAFF.

Note on this clone: The junction departs from the called germline gene at one end, perhaps through a read error. The rearrangement joins TRBV7-8 to TRBJ1-6; TRBD1 agrees at 7 bases. This CDR3 region has 15 residues. Germline values: CDR1 SGHVS, CDR2 FQNEAQ. CDR3: CASSSIRQGYSPLHF. In DNA, the CDR3 is TGTGCCAGCAGCTCCATCCGACAGGGATATTCGCCCCTCCACTTT.

This chain links TRBV4-3 with TRBJ2-7, with 9 bases lining up with TRBD1. Trimming removed 8 bases from V and 2 bases from J; junction bases left unmatched: 4. Germline CDR1 is LGHNA and CDR2 is YSLEER. The CDR3 totals 13 residues. The DNA for the CDR3 is TGCGCCAGCTCCCGGGACAGGGCCTACGAGCAGTACTTC. Its protein is CASSRDRAYEQYF.

The CDR3 DNA is TGTGCCAGTAAGTCGGGACAGATCTATGGCTACACCTTC. Its protein is CASKSGQIYGYTF. The chain is built from TRBV19 and TRBJ1-2; 7 bases align to TRBD1. Unmatched junction bases numbered 6, after V lost 7 bases and J lost 4 bases. In germline, CDR1 is LNHDA, CDR2 SQIVND (reference sequence). This CDR3 is built from 13 residues.

The J gene is TRBJ2-1, the V gene TRBV6-2 or TRBV6-3; 9 nucleotides line up with TRBD2. J was trimmed by 4 bases and V by 1 base; bases with no gene match: 2. The CDR3 is 15 residues long. Germline V gene sequence: CDR1 MNHEY, CDR2 SVGEGT. The chain's CDR3 is CASSYWAGGYNEQFF. In nucleotides, the CDR3 is TGTGCCAGCAGTTACTGGGCGGGAGGGTACAATGAGCAGTTCTTC.

This chain links TRBV6-6 with TRBJ1-2; tentatively, D is TRBD1 (5 bases). Germline CDR1 is MNHNY and CDR2 is SVGAGI (reference sequence). Between the trimmed V and J ends, which lost 1 base and 6 bases, there was a span of 15 bases. This CDR3 comprises 15 residues. CDR3 region: CASSYFLWGVDGYTF. The CDR3 region has the DNA TGTGCCAGCAGTTACTTTCTTTGGGGGGTCGATGGCTACACCTTC.

The gene calls are TRBV5-1 and TRBJ2-3; no clear D. V shed 0 bases and J shed 6 bases, with 11 bases lying between them. The CDR3 has 14 residues. Germline V gives CDR1 SGHRS, CDR2 YFSETQ. CDR3 nucleotide sequence: TGCGCCAGCAGCTTGGGTAGCTTCGGGGATACGCAGTATTTT. This encodes CASSLGSFGDTQYF.

The chain combines TRBV19 with TRBJ2-3; possible D gene TRBD2, 5 bases. The CDR3 covers 18 residues. Germline CDR1 and CDR2: LNHDA and SQIVND (reference sequence). V dropped 5 bases and J dropped 1 base, with 22 bases sitting between them. The CDR3, as DNA: TGTGCCAGTAGTCCCAACACGGGGTGGTCTGGGGGCACAGATACGCAGTATTTT. The encoded protein is CASSPNTGWSGGTDTQYF.

The V and J genes are TRBV7-2 and TRBJ2-2, with TRBD2 matching 8 bases. Germline values: CDR1 SGHTA, CDR2 FQGNSA. The CDR3 is 15 residues long. The J segment lost 1 base and the V segment lost 2 bases, leaving 0 bases of the junction unmatched. The CDR3 DNA is TGTGCCAGCAGCTTAACTAGCGGGAACACCGGGGAGCTGTTTTTT. Protein product: CASSLTSGNTGELFF.

The table lists this clone with a few counts. The chain has TRBV5-1 and TRBJ2-3; perhaps TRBD2 as D (5 bases). Germline CDR1 reads SGHRS; CDR2 reads YFSETQ. V dropped 5 bases and J dropped 8 bases, with 15 bases sitting between them. CDR3 length equals 13 residues. The CDR3 sequence: CASSEGSHATQYF. CDR3 sequence (DNA): TGCGCCAGCAGTGAGGGTTCACATGCTACGCAGTATTTT.

This chain connects TRBV5-6 to TRBJ1-4; tentative D call: TRBD1 (6 bases). CDR1 and CDR2 from the germline V gene are SGHDT and YYEEEE. This CDR3 is built from 14 residues. With 3 bases removed from V and 3 bases from J, the gap between germline ends came to 9 bases. The CDR3 reads CASSSRGANEKLFF. The CDR3 coding sequence is TGTGCCAGCAGCTCCAGGGGTGCTAATGAAAAACTGTTTTTT.

This chain uses TRBV4-3 with TRBJ2-1; D gene ambiguous. Germline CDR1 reads LGHNA; CDR2 reads YSLEER. Trimming took 4 bases from V and 9 from J, leaving 13 bases between them. CDR3 length equals 13 residues. This CDR3 is CASSPRLGSEQFF. The CDR3, as DNA: TGCGCCAGCAGCCCAAGGTTGGGCAGTGAGCAGTTCTTC.